Below, 32 T cell receptor beta chains from the same sample are listed, as sequenced in a study of CD8+CD57+ T cells in acquired aplastic anemia. The TCR beta profiling, which covered VDJ combination and CDR3 sequence, was carried out using genomic DNA as the template. MiXCR, applied by TCRdb to the reads, yields one record per CDR3 protein. The repertoire includes approximately 380,000 distinct CDR3 sequences, approximately 70% of them detected once, and less than 4% sits in the top ten. Sequenced: sorted CD4+, CD8+, or CD8+CD57+ T cells (not recorded which) from PBMCs. The receptors stem from a human donor in good health, serving as a control.

A remark on this clonotype: Without the conserved terminal phenylalanine or tryptophan, this CDR3 likely stems from a read error. It is unclear where the CDR3 begins or ends on the DNA, so no DNA is shown, and the CDR3 is as TCRdb lists it. V gene TRBV10-2 combines with J gene TRBJ2-2; the table's D call, TRBD1, has no DNA check behind it. Germline loops: CDR1 WSHSY, CDR2 SAAADI. The CDR3 spans 16 amino acids, including both terminal residues. CDR3 residues: CASSEGETTISRQMTS.

This sequence joins TRBV20-1 and TRBJ1-1, with D maybe TRBD1 (6 bases). Germline lookup yields CDR1 DFQATT and CDR2 SNEGSKA (reference sequence). V lost 8 bases and J lost 1, with 17 bases in between. This CDR3 has 14 amino acids. CDR3 DNA sequence: TGCAGTTACGACAGCAGGGGCGAGAACACTGAAGCTTTCTTT. Protein: CSYDSRGENTEAFF.

This clonotype was picked up many times. V is TRBV19 and J is TRBJ1-1; 8 nucleotides align to TRBD1. Germline lookup yields CDR1 LNHDA and CDR2 SQIVND (reference sequence). The CDR3 totals 12 residues. The V and J ends lost 6 bases and 10 bases, in that order; junction bases with no gene match: 7. The CDR3 DNA reads TGTGCCAGTAGCCCGGGGACAGGTCGAGCTTTCTTT. It translates to CASSPGTGRAFF.

The chain links TRBV5-4 to TRBJ1-4, with D hard to call. This CDR3 contains 12 residues. V lost 6 bases, J lost 8 bases, and 11 bases lay in between. The germline V gene encodes CDR1 SGHNT and CDR2 YYREEE (reference sequence). CDR3: CASTPRYEKLFF. CDR3 in DNA: TGTGCCAGCACTCCTCGTTACGAAAAACTGTTTTTT.

This clonotype was found once. The genes are TRBV19 and TRBJ2-5, with D perhaps TRBD1 (6 bases). In germline, CDR1 is LNHDA, CDR2 SQIVND (reference sequence). The CDR3 totals 15 residues. The ends were cut back, 4 bases at V and 2 bases at J, with 14 bases in the middle. This chain's CDR3 is CASSTFRDKQETQYF. CDR3 coding DNA: TGTGCCAGTAGTACTTTCCGGGACAAACAAGAGACCCAGTACTTC. Based on the CDR3 plus reference TRBV19 and TRBJ2-5, the full variable domain is DGGITQSPKYLFRKEGQNVTLSCEQNLNHDAMYWYRQDPGQGLRLIYYSQIVNDFQKGDIAEGYSVSREKKESFPLTVTSAQKNPTAFYLCASSTFRDKQETQYFGPGTRLLVL.

The V call is TRBV6-1, the J call TRBJ1-2; perhaps TRBD1 as D (6 bases). The germline V and J ends were trimmed by 4 bases and 7 bases, with 16 bases remaining between them. Per the germline V gene, CDR1 is MNHNS and CDR2 is SASEGT. CDR3 length: 14 residues. The DNA of the CDR3 is TGTGCCAGCAGTGGGGCAGGGGCAGGATCTGGCTACACCTTC. Its translation: CASSGAGAGSGYTF.

This chain joins TRBV5-1 and TRBJ2-3; D possibly corresponds to TRBD1 (5 bases). The DNA end lines up better with TRBJ2-2; the J call may be wrong. Germline loops: CDR1 SGHRS, CDR2 YFSETQ. The CDR3 is made up of 14 amino acids. The CDR3 here is CASSGARSNEKLFF. The CDR3 DNA is TGCGCCAGCAGCGGGGCCAGATCCAATGAAAAGCTGTTTTTT.

A remark on this clonotype: This CDR3 is missing its conserved last phenylalanine or tryptophan, likely due to a read error. Because the CDR3's place on the DNA is in doubt, the DNA is left out and the CDR3 is given as listed by TCRdb. The chain carries TRBV15 and TRBJ1-5; the DNA was not compared with TRBD1, the D call given in the table. The V gene's germline CDR1 is LNHNV and CDR2 YYDKDF (reference sequence). The CDR3 numbers 14 amino acids, ends counted. CDR3 in amino acids: CASSSHTGTQLTHS.

The sample holds many counts of this clonotype. This chain joins TRBV30 and TRBJ2-3, with D unresolved. The V end lost 0 bases, the J end lost 3 bases, and 7 bases lay between the germline ends. Per the germline V gene, CDR1 is GTSNPN and CDR2 is SVGIG (reference sequence). CDR3 length: 13 amino acids. The chain's CDR3 is CAWSVGRTDTQYF. The CDR3 nucleotides read TGTGCCTGGAGTGTTGGCAGAACAGATACGCAGTATTTT.

V gene TRBV13 combines with J gene TRBJ2-3, with TRBD2 identical over 7 bases. The V gene end was trimmed by 3 bases and the J gene end by 0 bases; junction bases not matched to a gene: 9. Per the germline V gene, CDR1 is PRHDT and CDR2 is FYEKMQ (reference sequence). The CDR3 length is 17 residues. The CDR3 bases are TGTGCCAGCAGCTTGGTGGAGGTGGGGGGGAGCACAGATACGCAGTATTTT. It encodes CASSLVEVGGSTDTQYF.

This chain uses TRBV20-1 with TRBJ1-2, with 7 bases matching TRBD1. The CDR3 length is 14 residues. Germline assignment: CDR1 DFQATT and CDR2 SNEGSKA (reference sequence). J was trimmed by 5 bases and V by 1 base; bases with no gene match: 7. Here the CDR3 DNA reads TGCAGTGCTAGAGGCAGACAGGGTCGATATGGCTACACCTTC. Its protein product is CSARGRQGRYGYTF.

The chain carries TRBV19 and TRBJ1-2, with D perhaps TRBD1 (6 bases). V lost 1 base, J lost 3 bases, and 15 bases lay in between. Germline CDR1 is LNHDA and CDR2 is SQIVND (reference sequence). CDR3 length equals 16 residues. The CDR3 here is CASSIVGQGRDYGYTF. The CDR3 coding sequence is TGTGCCAGTAGTATAGTTGGCCAGGGGAGAGACTATGGCTACACCTTC.

This clonotype was seen only once. V and J are TRBV29-1 and TRBJ2-2; D is uncertain. Germline V gives CDR1 SQVTM, CDR2 ANQGSEA. The CDR3 runs 15 residues. Trimming removed 7 bases at V and 5 bases at J, with 20 bases between. CDR3 coding DNA: TGCAGCGGTTTAGTAGGGCCTAGTGGGACCGGGGAGCTGTTTTTT. It yields the protein CSGLVGPSGTGELFF.

At least ten counts were recorded for this clonotype. The rearrangement links TRBV7-9 to TRBJ1-2; D is undetermined. The CDR3 extends over 12 amino acids. V lost 2 bases, J lost 6 bases, and 7 bases lay in between. Germline values: CDR1 SEHNR, CDR2 FQNEAQ (reference sequence). The CDR3 DNA reads TGTGCCAGCAGCTTAAGCCAGGATGGCTACACCTTC. Residues: CASSLSQDGYTF.

This clonotype was picked up many times. This chain links TRBV7-8 with TRBJ2-3, with TRBD2 identical over 10 bases. V lost 5 bases and J lost 2; bases outside the gene matches: 10. Germline CDR1 reads SGHVS; CDR2 reads FQNEAQ. This CDR3 spans 17 amino acids. CDR3 DNA: TGTGCCAGCAGCGTCCGGTTAGCGGGGGGAACCACAGATACGCAGTATTTT. Translated, it gives CASSVRLAGGTTDTQYF.

This clonotype has at least ten counts. This rearrangement joins TRBV9 to TRBJ2-3; 8 positions agree with TRBD2. The CDR3 consists of 16 residues. The germline V gene has CDR1 SGDLS and CDR2 YYNGEE. V gave up 0 bases and J gave up 3 bases; unmatched junction bases: 6. The chain's CDR3 is CASSVGARGVTDTQYF. In DNA, the CDR3 is TGTGCCAGCAGCGTAGGGGCGCGGGGGGTGACAGATACGCAGTATTTT.

The chain uses TRBV7-2 and TRBJ1-1; no definite D call. Germline assignment: CDR1 SGHTA and CDR2 FQGNSA. The CDR3 runs 13 residues. With 5 bases removed from V and 6 bases from J, the gap between germline ends came to 13 bases. CDR3: CASSREGVAEAFF. CDR3 nucleotide sequence: TGTGCCAGCAGCAGAGAGGGAGTCGCTGAAGCTTTCTTT.

This clonotype was seen more than once but under ten times. The junction differs from germline at one of its ends, possibly a read error. The rearrangement joins TRBV20-1 to TRBJ1-3; D is perhaps TRBD1 (5 bases). There are 14 residues in the CDR3. Germline-derived CDR1 and CDR2 are DFQATT and SNEGSKA (reference sequence). The CDR3 nucleotides are TGCAGCGCTAAGGGCAGGGCAACTGGAAACACCATATATTTT. Translating gives CSAKGRATGNTIYF.

With respect to this clonotype: The CDR3 carries no conserved terminal phenylalanine or tryptophan, so it likely arises from a read error. The DNA is omitted, as the CDR3 cannot be located on it reliably, and the CDR3 follows TCRdb's listing. The chain links TRBV9 to TRBJ1-2; the table's D gene call, TRBD1, was not cross checked with the DNA. With termini counted, the CDR3 has 12 amino acids. Germline lookup yields CDR1 SGDLS and CDR2 YYNGEE. This CDR3 is CASSSRDRGLDY.

This clonotype was observed many times. A clone one base away is much larger, so this may be a read error. The rearrangement links TRBV19 to TRBJ1-2, with a possible D match to TRBD1 (5 bases). This CDR3 has 15 residues. V was clipped by 4 bases and J by 4 bases, with 16 bases between them. Germline V gene lookup returns CDR1 LNHDA and CDR2 SQIVND (reference sequence). This CDR3 reads CASSTLPRAVYGYTF. As DNA, the CDR3 is TGTGCCAGTAGTACACTTCCCAGGGCAGTCTATGGCTACACCTTC.

This clonotype showed up many times. The chain has TRBV7-7 and TRBJ2-7; D might be TRBD1 or TRBD2, each matching 5 bases. Germline values: CDR1 SSHAT, CDR2 FNYEAQ (reference sequence). This CDR3 has 14 amino acids. Trimming shortened V by 5 bases and J by 7 bases, and 18 bases separated the two germline ends. The CDR3 is CASSAIGATGEQYF. The CDR3 bases are TGTGCCAGCAGCGCCATCGGGGCGACGGGAGAGCAGTACTTC.

The gene calls are TRBV2 and TRBJ1-2; TRBD1 is a possible D gene (5 bases). Trimming shortened V by 10 bases and J by 8 bases, and 17 bases separated the two germline ends. There are 12 residues in the CDR3. Germline loops: CDR1 SNHLY, CDR2 FYNNEI. The CDR3 sequence is CATQGPLGGYTF. The CDR3 DNA reads TGTGCCACCCAGGGACCACTGGGGGGCTACACCTTC.

V gene TRBV28 combines with J gene TRBJ1-1, with D perhaps TRBD1 (5 bases). The CDR3 spans 13 residues. The germline V gene has CDR1 MDHEN and CDR2 SYDVKM. Trimming cost V 6 bases and J 5 bases, with 13 bases left between them. The chain's CDR3 is CASSERGGTEAFF. The CDR3 DNA reads as TGTGCCAGCAGCGAAAGGGGAGGGACTGAAGCTTTCTTT. Full variable domain (rest looked up from reference TRBV28 and TRBJ1-1): DVKVTQSSRYLVKRTGEKVFLECVQDMDHENMFWYRQDPGLGLRLIYFSYDVKMKEKGDIPEGYSVSREKKERFSLILESASTNQTSMYLCASSERGGTEAFFGQGTRLTVV.

This clonotype was seen just once. The V gene is TRBV5-1, the J gene TRBJ1-4; the D gene is possibly TRBD1 (5 bases). Germline V lookup: CDR1 SGHRS, CDR2 YFSETQ. The CDR3 spans 17 residues. Trimming left V 4 bases short and J 6 bases short, with 22 bases between. The CDR3 nucleotides are TGCGCCAGCAGCCCGGCACAATTCCGGGACGGCGATGAAAAACTGTTTTTT. Translated: CASSPAQFRDGDEKLFF.

V and J are TRBV7-2 and TRBJ1-1; D gene unclear. Germline lookup yields CDR1 SGHTA and CDR2 FQGNSA. This CDR3 is built from 14 residues. Trimming took off 5 bases at V and 4 bases at J, with 14 bases between the two ends. CDR3 bases: TGTGCCAGCAGCAACACAAAGGGTCCCACTGAAGCTTTCTTT. Translated: CASSNTKGPTEAFF. The variable domain in full, completed from reference TRBV7-2 and TRBJ1-1, reads GAGVSQSPSNKVTEKGKDVELRCDPISGHTALYWYRQSLGQGLEFLIYFQGNSAPDKSGLPSDRFSAERTGGSVSTLTIQRTQQEDSAVYLCASSNTKGPTEAFFGQGTRLTVV.

The count of this clonotype is one. At one end the junction does not follow the germline gene, possibly because of a read error. The V and J genes are TRBV7-2 and TRBJ1-2; D might be TRBD1 (5 bases). Germline-derived CDR1 and CDR2 are SGHTA and FQGNSA. The CDR3 is made up of 14 amino acids. CDR3 nucleotides: TGTGCCAGCAGCATCCTTCCCAGGGATGAGCAGTTCTTCTTC. Its protein product is CASSILPRDEQFFF.

The chain combines TRBV7-8 with TRBJ1-2; no clear D. This CDR3 has 15 amino acids. The germline V gene encodes CDR1 SGHVS and CDR2 FQNEAQ. The V end was cut by 5 bases, the J end by 13 bases, with 26 bases between. The CDR3 here is CASSVERLLSGNTTF. The CDR3 DNA is TGTGCCAGCAGCGTTGAACGCCTACTCTCTGGAAACACCACCTTC.

With respect to this clonotype: The junction departs from the called germline gene at one end, perhaps through a read error. J is TRBJ1-6 and V is TRBV7-6, with 9 bases lining up with TRBD1. The CDR3 has 14 amino acids. Germline assignment: CDR1 SGHVS and CDR2 FNYEAQ. This chain's CDR3 is CASSTTGGNSPLHF. The CDR3 DNA reads TGTGCCAGCAGCACGACAGGGGGTAATTCCCCCCTCCACTTT.

The chain has TRBV20-1 and TRBJ1-6; 10 positions agree with TRBD1. The junction had 12 bases not matched to a gene; V was cut back by 6 bases and J by 10 bases. The CDR3 spans 15 residues. Germline V gene lookup returns CDR1 DFQATT and CDR2 SNEGSKA (reference sequence). CDR3 bases: TGCAGTGCCCGGGGAGCAGGGACAGGGGTGTCACCCCTCCACTTT. It translates to CSARGAGTGVSPLHF.

A single count supports this clonotype. This may arise from a read error, as a much more abundant clone is one base away. The chain recombines TRBV19 with TRBJ1-2; D call uncertain. V gave up 2 bases and J gave up 4 bases, with 11 bases separating them. The CDR3 spans 14 residues. CDR1 and CDR2 (germline): LNHDA, SQIVND (reference sequence). CDR3 bases: TGTGCCAGTAGTATAAGGGAAGCCAGCTATGGCTACACCTTC. It yields the protein CASSIREASYGYTF.

This clonotype came up many times. CDR3 coding DNA: TGTGCCAGCAGCTGGGGGGCCAGGGATATGAACACTGAAGCTTTCTTT. It is translated as CASSWGARDMNTEAFF. The chain is built from TRBV5-5 and TRBJ1-1, with a possible D match to TRBD1 (6 bases). Germline values: CDR1 SGHKS, CDR2 YYEKEE (reference sequence). Trimming removed 3 bases from V and 0 bases from J, with 15 bases in between. The CDR3 length is 16 residues. Full variable domain (outside the CDR3, taken from reference TRBV5-5 and TRBJ1-1): DAGVTQSPTHLIKTRGQQVTLRCSPISGHKSVSWYQQVLGQGPQFIFQYYEKEERGRGNFPDRFSARQFPNYSSELNVNALLLGDSALYLCASSWGARDMNTEAFFGQGTRLTVV.

The chain links TRBV14 to TRBJ1-6; D remains unclear. Trimming shortened V by 5 bases and J by 8 bases, and 19 bases separated the two germline ends. Germline V gene lookup returns CDR1 SGHDN and CDR2 FVKESK. CDR3 length equals 16 residues. CDR3 sequence (DNA): TGTGCCAGCAGCGTAAGAGGGCCGCGAGGTGATTCACCCCTCCACTTT. This encodes CASSVRGPRGDSPLHF.